Below are 20 T cell receptor beta chains sequenced from a single sample in a study of blood T cell repertoires in COVID-19. The data were produced by immunoSEQ multiplex PCR, yet TCRdb's version contains in-frame clones alone and is incomplete. The data show about 180,000 clones, under 90% seen once. The sequenced sample was peripheral blood. These receptors originate from a human donor in a cohort sampled during active COVID-19.

The chain couples TRBV29-1 to TRBJ2-1, with TRBD1 matching over 8 bases. This CDR3 region has 16 residues. After removal of 2 bases from V and 6 bases from J, the junction contained 12 bases not matched to a gene. The germline V gene has CDR1 SQVTM and CDR2 ANQGSEA. This chain's CDR3 is CSVEIGAGTGLNEQFF. Written as DNA, the CDR3 is TGCAGCGTTGAAATAGGGGCCGGGACAGGCCTCAATGAGCAGTTCTTC.

The chain recombines TRBV10-2 with TRBJ1-5; maybe TRBD1 (5 bases). Trimming shortened V by 5 bases and J by 0 bases, and 5 bases separated the two germline ends. Germline values: CDR1 WSHSY, CDR2 SAAADI. The CDR3 is 13 amino acids. The CDR3 region is CASSQGSNQPQHF. The CDR3 bases are TGCGCCAGCAGTCAGGGTAGCAATCAGCCCCAGCATTTT.

The V gene is TRBV11-2, the J gene TRBJ1-2; 8 nucleotides match TRBD1. Germline V lookup: CDR1 SGHAT, CDR2 FQNNGV. This CDR3 is 13 amino acids long. V lost 5 bases, J lost 7 bases, and 6 bases stayed unmatched. Here the CDR3 reads CASSETGVGGYTF. The DNA for the CDR3 is TGTGCCAGCAGCGAGACAGGGGTGGGTGGCTACACCTTC.

This sequence joins TRBV6-5 and TRBJ1-6; D remains ambiguous. The CDR3 loop spans 14 amino acids. V gave up 4 bases and J gave up 7 bases, with 11 bases separating them. Germline V lookup: CDR1 MNHEY, CDR2 SVGAGI. CDR3 DNA sequence: TGTGCCAGCAGTTCCTTGGGCCGAAATTCACCCCTCCACTTT. Amino acid sequence: CASSSLGRNSPLHF.

The rearrangement joins TRBV10-3 to TRBJ1-3, with D possibly TRBD1 on 6 matching bases. CDR3 length: 13 residues. Germline V gene sequence: CDR1 ENHRY, CDR2 SYGVKD. Trimming stripped 9 bases from V and 1 base from J, with 10 bases between. CDR3 protein: CAIHQGSGNTIYF. The CDR3 coding sequence is TGTGCCATTCATCAGGGGTCTGGAAACACCATATATTTT.

The chain joins TRBV30 to TRBJ1-5, with D possibly being TRBD1 (5 bases). Germline V gene lookup returns CDR1 GTSNPN and CDR2 SVGIG (reference sequence). Trimming cost V 2 bases and J 2 bases, with 10 bases left between them. The CDR3 contains 14 residues. The DNA of the CDR3 is TGTGCCTGGAGTACCTGGGGGGGCAATCAGCCCCAGCATTTT. Protein sequence: CAWSTWGGNQPQHF.

The chain has TRBV30 and TRBJ1-2, with D hard to call. Germline V gene lookup returns CDR1 GTSNPN and CDR2 SVGIG (reference sequence). Trimming cost V 7 bases and J 4 bases, with 7 bases left between them. The CDR3 runs to 10 residues. CDR3 residues: CASRGYGYTF. CDR3 in DNA: TGTGCCTCCCGGGGCTATGGCTACACCTTC.

The chain uses TRBV2 and TRBJ2-7; no clear D gene. Germline CDR1 reads SNHLY; CDR2 reads FYNNEI. The CDR3 consists of 12 residues. The V end was cut by 6 bases, the J end by 5 bases, with 11 bases between. The CDR3 loop reads CASSPEAHEQYF. The CDR3 DNA follows: TGTGCCAGCAGCCCCGAGGCCCACGAGCAGTACTTC.

The chain recombines TRBV5-4 with TRBJ1-2; 8 bases agree with TRBD1. Germline V CDR1 and CDR2: SGHNT, YYREEE (reference sequence). The CDR3 consists of 14 residues. Trimming at V came to 5 bases and at J to 5 bases, leaving 8 bases not matched to a gene. CDR3 in amino acids: CASRRQGAFYGYTF. The CDR3 DNA sequence: TGTGCCAGCAGGCGGCAGGGGGCCTTTTATGGCTACACCTTC.

The count of this clone is one. The J gene is TRBJ2-3, the V gene TRBV5-1, with D possibly being TRBD1 (5 bases). The CDR3 extends over 16 amino acids. In germline, CDR1 is SGHRS, CDR2 YFSETQ. With 0 bases removed from V and 0 bases from J, the gap between germline ends came to 11 bases. The CDR3 bases are TGCGCCAGCAGCTTGGGTCCTAGGGGAAGCACAGATACGCAGTATTTT. Its protein product is CASSLGPRGSTDTQYF.

The V and J genes are TRBV2 and TRBJ2-3, with 14 bases matching TRBD2. The germline V gene has CDR1 SNHLY and CDR2 FYNNEI. This CDR3 spans 16 amino acids. The V gene end was trimmed by 5 bases and the J gene end by 4 bases; junction bases not matched to a gene: 5. CDR3 DNA: TGTGCCAGCAGTTCCGGACTAGCGGGGGGTTCAGATACGCAGTATTTT. It is translated as CASSSGLAGGSDTQYF.

The chain recombines TRBV3-1 (or the pseudogene TRBV3-2) with TRBJ2-1; 7 nucleotides match TRBD2. The CDR3 is 14 amino acids. The germline V gene encodes CDR1 LGHDT and CDR2 YNNKEL (reference sequence). After removal of 1 base from V and 14 bases from J, the junction contained 11 bases not matched to a gene. The CDR3 protein is CASSQGVGGGVKFF. The DNA for the CDR3 is TGTGCCAGCAGCCAAGGGGTTGGTGGGGGGGTGAAGTTCTTC.

The chain carries TRBV3-1 (or the pseudogene TRBV3-2) and TRBJ2-7; a possible D gene is TRBD1 (6 bases). Deletions cut 3 bases from V and 1 base from J, with 16 bases between. Germline V gene sequence: CDR1 LGHDT, CDR2 YNNKEL (reference sequence). This CDR3 spans 16 amino acids. The CDR3 spells CASSHIPGTPSYEQYF. The CDR3 DNA is TGTGCCAGCAGCCATATACCCGGGACACCTTCCTACGAGCAGTACTTC.

The chain is built from TRBV19 and TRBJ1-1; 7 nucleotides align to TRBD1. Per the germline V gene, CDR1 is LNHDA and CDR2 is SQIVND (reference sequence). V shed 5 bases and J 0 bases; nucleotides not matched to a gene: 9. The CDR3 has 16 amino acids. The CDR3, as DNA: TGTGCCAGTAGTCCGGGACAGCTACTCATGAACACTGAAGCTTTCTTT. It translates to CASSPGQLLMNTEAFF.

The chain has TRBV7-2 and TRBJ1-3, with D tentatively TRBD1 (6 bases). Germline V gives CDR1 SGHTA, CDR2 FQGNSA. V was cut by 3 bases and J by 2 bases, with 8 bases left in between. The CDR3 totals 14 residues. CDR3 amino acids: CASSLQGPGNTIYF. The CDR3, as DNA: TGTGCCAGCAGCTTGCAGGGGCCTGGAAACACCATATATTTT.

This clone appeared a few times. The chain is built from TRBV4-1 and TRBJ1-5; D not resolved. The CDR3 covers 14 residues. The germline gives CDR1 MGHRA, CDR2 YSYEKL. V lost 4 bases and J 4 bases, leaving 11 bases between the germline ends. The CDR3 loop is CASSRAGSNQPQHF. DNA for the CDR3: TGCGCCAGCAGCCGGGCGGGCAGTAATCAGCCCCAGCATTTT.

The chain recombines TRBV6-4 with TRBJ2-4; maybe TRBD2 (5 bases). V was clipped by 9 bases and J by 8 bases, with 17 bases between them. The CDR3 runs 13 residues. Germline CDR1 is MRHNA and CDR2 is SNTAGT. CDR3 in DNA: TGTGCCAGAGCCCGTCAGAACGGGGACATTCAGTACTTC. It yields the protein CARARQNGDIQYF.

About this clone: The germline gene is not matched at one end of the junction; a read error may be the cause. The V and J genes are TRBV7-6 and TRBJ2-5, with TRBD2 identical over 7 bases. CDR1 is SGHVS and CDR2 is FNYEAQ in the germline V gene. This CDR3 region has 15 residues. This chain's CDR3 is CASSIARGGMETQYF. In nucleotides, the CDR3 is TGTGCCAGCAGCATAGCCCGGGGAGGGATGGAGACCCAGTACTTC. Full variable domain (remainder filled in from reference TRBV7-6 and TRBJ2-5): GAGVSQSPRYKVTKRGQDVALRCDPISGHVSLYWYRQALGQGPEFLTYFNYEAQQDKSGLPNDRFSAERPEGSISTLTIQRTEQRDSAMYRCASSIARGGMETQYFGPGTRLLVL.

The chain combines TRBV28 with TRBJ1-2, with D maybe TRBD1 (5 bases). The CDR3 is 14 amino acids. The germline V gene encodes CDR1 MDHEN and CDR2 SYDVKM. V was shortened by 6 bases and J by 4 bases, with 15 bases between the two germline ends. The CDR3 region is CASRPPAGRYGYTF. The CDR3 bases are TGTGCCAGCAGACCCCCGGCAGGGCGCTATGGCTACACCTTC.

The chain has TRBV19 and TRBJ2-5; 8 positions match TRBD1. CDR3 length: 15 residues. Germline-derived CDR1 and CDR2 are LNHDA and SQIVND (reference sequence). V lost 5 bases and J lost 4; bases outside the gene matches: 9. Written as DNA, the CDR3 is TGTGCCAGTAGTCCGAATCAGGGGGCAGGAGAGACCCAGTACTTC. It yields the protein CASSPNQGAGETQYF.